One and the same sample provided the 16 T cell receptor beta chains below, sequenced in a study of control samples from healthy donors and cancer patients. Libraries were prepared by immunoSEQ multiplex PCR; TCRdb keeps only in-frame clonotypes and omits some of them. The table has about 140,000 clones, roughly 94% seen once; the top ten hold 10% to 15%. The sequencing input was blood. All receptors come from a middle-aged man in good health.

V is TRBV5-4 and J is TRBJ1-3; TRBD1 might be the D (5 bases). V shed 3 bases and J shed 4 bases, with 17 bases lying between them. The CDR3 is 16 residues long. Per the germline V gene, CDR1 is SGHNT and CDR2 is YYREEE (reference sequence). The DNA of the CDR3 is TGTGCCAGCAGCTACCGAGTTGGACAAAGGGGAAACACCATATATTTT. It is translated as CASSYRVGQRGNTIYF.

The J gene is TRBJ1-3, the V gene TRBV10-3; 7 bases agree with TRBD1. The germline V gene encodes CDR1 ENHRY and CDR2 SYGVKD. The CDR3 extends over 13 amino acids. After removal of 6 bases from V and 2 bases from J, the junction contained 1 base not matched to a gene. The CDR3 DNA is TGTGCCATCAGCACAGGGGCTGGAAACACCATATATTTT. Its protein is CAISTGAGNTIYF.

The rearrangement uses TRBV7-9 and TRBJ2-3, with TRBD2 matching 7 bases. V lost 7 bases and J lost 4; bases outside the gene matches: 8. Looked up from germline, CDR1 is SEHNR and CDR2 is FQNEAQ (reference sequence). The CDR3 is 14 residues long. CDR3 coding DNA: TGTGCCAGCACCAACAACCGGGGGGCAGATACGCAGTATTTT. This encodes CASTNNRGADTQYF.

This sequence joins TRBV5-6 and TRBJ2-1, with 11 bases aligning to TRBD1. V gave up 4 bases and J gave up 0 bases; unmatched junction bases: 3. Germline CDR1 reads SGHDT; CDR2 reads YYEEEE. This CDR3 comprises 16 residues. The CDR3 DNA sequence: TGTGCCAGCAGCACCGGGACAGGGGGCTCCTACAATGAGCAGTTCTTC. This translates into CASSTGTGGSYNEQFF.

The rearrangement uses TRBV13 and TRBJ2-5; 10 nucleotides agree with TRBD2. After removal of 5 bases from V and 1 base from J, the junction contained 7 bases not matched to a gene. Germline V gives CDR1 PRHDT, CDR2 FYEKMQ (reference sequence). This CDR3 comprises 16 residues. The CDR3 nucleotides read TGTGCCAGCAGCGCTTTAGCGGGGGGCCTCCAAGAGACCCAGTACTTC. It specifies CASSALAGGLQETQYF. Drawing the rest from reference TRBV13 and TRBJ2-5, the complete variable domain is AAGVIQSPRHLIKEKRETATLKCYPIPRHDTVYWYQQGPGQDPQFLISFYEKMQSDKGSIPDRFSAQQFSDYHSELNMSSLELGDSALYFCASSALAGGLQETQYFGPGTRLLVL.

The chain employs TRBV5-8 and TRBJ2-6; a weak D match, TRBD2 (5 bases). This CDR3 spans 16 amino acids. CDR1 and CDR2 from the germline V gene are SGHTS and YDEGEE. Trimming left V 0 bases short and J 2 bases short, with 9 bases between. The CDR3 loop is CASSLAGVPGANVLTF. The CDR3 DNA is TGTGCCAGCAGCTTGGCCGGGGTCCCTGGGGCCAACGTCCTGACTTTC.

This sequence joins TRBV12-5 and TRBJ2-3; 9 bases match TRBD2. This CDR3 contains 14 residues. Germline values: CDR1 LGHNT, CDR2 FRNRAP. After removal of 7 bases from V and 2 bases from J, the junction contained 4 bases not matched to a gene. The CDR3 loop reads CASVPGLATDTQYF. CDR3 sequence (DNA): TGTGCTAGTGTTCCGGGACTAGCCACAGATACGCAGTATTTT.

The CDR3 spells CASSTGKVDTDTQYF. CDR3 coding DNA: TGTGCCAGCAGTACGGGGAAGGTGGACACAGATACGCAGTATTTT. The V gene is TRBV2, the J gene TRBJ2-3; a possible D gene is TRBD2 (5 bases). The CDR3 consists of 15 residues. V was cut by 5 bases and J by 2 bases, with 14 bases left in between. CDR1 is SNHLY, CDR2 FYNNEI, per germline.

The chain joins TRBV19 to TRBJ2-2; the D gene is possibly TRBD1 (5 bases). Trimming left V 8 bases short and J 7 bases short, with 17 bases between. From germline, CDR1 is LNHDA and CDR2 SQIVND (reference sequence). CDR3 length equals 14 residues. CDR3 amino acids: CASRSVQGSGELFF. The CDR3 bases are TGTGCCAGTCGGTCGGTTCAGGGTAGCGGGGAGCTGTTTTTT.

The chain has TRBV7-9 and TRBJ1-2; D is ambiguous. The CDR3 is made up of 12 amino acids. The V gene lost 1 base and the J gene lost 6 bases, with 6 bases spanning the gap. Germline V gives CDR1 SEHNR, CDR2 FQNEAQ (reference sequence). As DNA, the CDR3 is TGTGCCAGCAGCTTAGATGGGAATGGCTACACCTTC. This encodes CASSLDGNGYTF.

V gene TRBV10-2 combines with J gene TRBJ2-1; 12 nucleotides line up with TRBD2. Losses at the gene ends were 4 bases for V and 8 bases for J; bases not matched to a gene: 6. From germline, CDR1 is WSHSY and CDR2 SAAADI. This CDR3 contains 15 residues. The CDR3 DNA reads as TGCGCCAGCAGTGTCGAACTAGCGGGAGGCTATGAGCAGTTCTTC. This gives the protein CASSVELAGGYEQFF.

This rearrangement joins TRBV9 to TRBJ1-5, with no clear D. This CDR3 is built from 13 residues. The V end lost 3 bases, the J end lost 5 bases, and 9 bases lay between the germline ends. Germline CDR1 and CDR2: SGDLS and YYNGEE. This CDR3 is CASSGADYQPQHF. In DNA, the CDR3 is TGTGCCAGCAGCGGGGCAGACTATCAGCCCCAGCATTTT.

The gene calls are TRBV12-3 or TRBV12-4 and TRBJ1-1; 11 bases match TRBD1. V lost 5 bases and J lost 8; bases outside the gene matches: 4. The CDR3 length is 13 residues. CDR3 amino acids: CASSLWTGGEAFF. The CDR3 coding sequence is TGTGCCAGCAGTCTTTGGACAGGGGGCGAAGCTTTCTTT.

The V gene is TRBV6-2 or TRBV6-3, the J gene TRBJ2-7; D is undetermined. Germline V lookup: CDR1 MNHEY, CDR2 SVGEGT. Trimming left V 6 bases short and J 6 bases short, with 9 bases between. This CDR3 is 11 amino acids long. The CDR3 protein is CASSLTTEQYF. The DNA for the CDR3 is TGTGCCAGCAGCTTGACAACCGAGCAGTACTTC.

The sample holds one count of this clone. The V call is TRBV7-9, the J call TRBJ2-6; TRBD1 is a possible D gene (7 bases). Trimming cost V 0 bases and J 2 bases, with 14 bases left between them. The CDR3 sequence is 18 residues long. Germline V gene data show CDR1 as SEHNR and CDR2 as FQNEAQ (reference sequence). The CDR3 sequence: CASSLARGRGPGANVLTF. In nucleotides, the CDR3 is TGTGCCAGCAGCTTAGCTAGGGGGCGGGGCCCTGGGGCCAACGTCCTGACTTTC. The variable domain in full, with the rest retrieved from reference TRBV7-9 and TRBJ2-6, is DTGVSQNPRHKITKRGQNVTFRCDPISEHNRLYWYRQTLGQGPEFLTYFQNEAQLEKSRLLSDRFSAERPKGSFSTLEIQRTEQGDSAMYLCASSLARGRGPGANVLTFGAGSRLTVL.

This rearrangement joins TRBV5-6 to TRBJ2-7; D gene ambiguous. CDR1 and CDR2 from the germline V gene are SGHDT and YYEEEE. This CDR3 contains 12 residues. The V gene lost 4 bases and the J gene lost 3 bases, with 8 bases spanning the gap. CDR3 bases: TGTGCCAGCAGCCTCAGCCACTACGAGCAGTACTTC. It codes for CASSLSHYEQYF.